Listed below are T cell receptor beta chains from one sample, sequenced in a study of cytomegalovirus exposure and HLA in healthy donors. Produced via immunoSEQ multiplex PCR; TCRdb's table is partial and in-frame only. Of approximately 110,000 clones listed, 77% are singletons. The sample was PBMCs. The receptors were gathered from a human donor in good health. Both conserved end residues are part of each CDR3. The D gene is left open where the match is weak. The listing skips clone size in some rows; elsewhere it reads once, few, many or a size class.

j_call	d_call	v_call	clone_size	cdr3_nt	cdr3_aa
TRBJ2-5	NA	TRBV5-4	NA	TGTGCCAGCAGCTTGCTGGGGACTCGTGAGATCCAGTACTTC	CASSLLGTREIQYF
TRBJ2-2	TRBD2	TRBV5-4	NA	TGTGCCAGCAGCTTTGGGAGCGGGAGGTGGTACGGGGAGCTGTTTTTT	CASSFGSGRWYGELFF
TRBJ1-2	NA	TRBV4-2	NA	TGTGCCAGCAGCCAAGATTCCTCGATGGTGGCGACAGCGGGCTATGGCTACACCTTC	CASSQDSSMVATAGYGYTF
TRBJ1-3	NA	TRBV7-6	NA	TGTGCCAGCAGCGAAGGGGCCTCTGGAAACACCATATATTTT	CASSEGASGNTIYF
TRBJ2-1	NA	TRBV6-1	NA	TGTGCCAGCACTAAAGGGGGGGGGCGCTTAGATGAGCAGTTCTTC	CASTKGGGRLDEQFF
TRBJ1-2	NA	TRBV5-6	few	TGTGCCAGCACCGAAGGGAGGGCGACGGGCTACACCTTC	CASTEGRATGYTF
TRBJ2-1	NA	TRBV10-3	few	TGTGCCACCCTTGGAGGGGTTCCCTACAATGAGCAGTTCTTC	CATLGGVPYNEQFF
TRBJ1-2	NA	TRBV5-4	NA	TGTGCCAGCAGCTTGGATACGACAGCGAACTATGGCTACACCTTC	CASSLDTTANYGYTF
TRBJ1-3	NA	TRBV5-1	NA	TGCGCCAGCAGCCTACAGGGCGAGACTGGAAACACCATATATTTT	CASSLQGETGNTIYF
TRBJ2-7	NA	TRBV2	NA	TGTGCCAGCTTCCCAGGGTCCGGATACGAGCAGTACTTC	CASFPGSGYEQYF
TRBJ2-7	TRBD1	TRBV11-3	few	TGTGCCAGCAGCCCAGGACAGGGTCTGTACTTC	CASSPGQGLYF
TRBJ2-5	TRBD1	TRBV9	NA	TGTGCCAGCAGCGTAGGACCGACAGGGGGCCAAGAGACCCAGTACTTC	CASSVGPTGGQETQYF
TRBJ2-2	NA	TRBV7-9	once	TGTGCCAGCAGCTTAGTGGAGGGCGAAACCGGGGAGCTGTTTTTT	CASSLVEGETGELFF
TRBJ2-7	TRBD2	TRBV7-8	NA	TGTGCCAGCAGCTCAAGGTGGGAGGGCCGGGACGAGCAGTACTTC	CASSSRWEGRDEQYF
TRBJ2-3	TRBD2	TRBV10-1	NA	TGCGCCAGCAGTGAGCTGGCGGGAGCAACAGATACGCAGTATTTT	CASSELAGATDTQYF
TRBJ1-4	TRBD1	TRBV5-8	NA	TGTGCCAGCAGCCCAAGGACAGGGGGAACGAGGGAAAAACTGTTTTTT	CASSPRTGGTREKLFF
TRBJ1-1	TRBD1	TRBV19	NA	TGTGCCAGTAGAAGACAGGGGGCGGGAACTGAAGCTTTCTTT	CASRRQGAGTEAFF
TRBJ1-1	NA	TRBV5-8	NA	TGTGCCAGCAGCTTCGCTCACAGGACTGAAGCTTTCTTT	CASSFAHRTEAFF
TRBJ2-7	NA	TRBV5-8	NA	TGTGCCAGCAGCTTGGAGCGGGCAAGCCTGACCTACGAGCAGTACTTC	CASSLERASLTYEQYF
TRBJ2-6	NA	TRBV5-4	NA	TGTGCCAGCAGCTCCCGAGAGCGCTCTGGGGCCAACGTCCTGACTTTC	CASSSRERSGANVLTF
TRBJ2-3	NA	TRBV6-6	NA	TGTGCCAGCAGTTATTTAGTGAGCACAGATACGCAGTATTTT	CASSYLVSTDTQYF
TRBJ2-7	NA	TRBV28	few	TGTGCCAGCAGTACCGTCTCGGGAACGAGCTCCTACGAGCAGTACTTC	CASSTVSGTSSYEQYF
TRBJ2-7	TRBD2	TRBV4-2	NA	TGTGCCAGCAGCCAAGATGTCGGACTAGCGGGAGGACGTGAATACGAGCAGTACTTC	CASSQDVGLAGGREYEQYF
TRBJ1-5	TRBD1	TRBV18	NA	TGTGCCAGCTCACCTGGGACAGGGGGCGTTCAGCCCCAGCATTTT	CASSPGTGGVQPQHF
TRBJ2-2	NA	TRBV7-6	NA	TGTGCCAGCAGCTTTCAGTCCACCGGGGAGCTGTTTTTT	CASSFQSTGELFF
TRBJ2-1	NA	TRBV28	NA	TGTGCCAGCAGCCCGGGACTCGGCTTGTACAATGAGCAGTTCTTC	CASSPGLGLYNEQFF
TRBJ2-1	NA	TRBV1	NA	TGCACCAGCAGCCAAGCGGGGGGGGACAGGGTGGACAATGAGCAGTTCTTC	CTSSQAGGDRVDNEQFF
TRBJ2-2	TRBD1	TRBV7-8	NA	TGTGCCAGCAGCCCTGGACAGGGGAGAATTTTCCCCGGGGAGCTGTTTTTT	CASSPGQGRIFPGELFF
TRBJ2-6	TRBD1	TRBV19	NA	TGTGCCAGTAGGCAACAGGGGGCACCTGGGGCCAACGTCCTGACTTTC	CASRQQGAPGANVLTF
TRBJ1-1	TRBD1	TRBV5-1	NA	TGCGCCAGCAGCTTGCCCACCGGGACAGGGGGCACTGAAGCTTTCTTT	CASSLPTGTGGTEAFF
TRBJ2-7	TRBD1	TRBV29-1	once	TGCAGCGTCACAGGGGGCCAGGACTACGAGCAGTACTTC	CSVTGGQDYEQYF
TRBJ2-3	TRBD2	TRBV10-3	NA	TGTGCCATCAGTGCCACTAGCGGGGGCACAGATACGCAGTATTTT	CAISATSGGTDTQYF
TRBJ1-2	TRBD1	TRBV5-5	NA	TGTGCCAGCAGTCCCTACCCGGGACAGAGAGAATATGGCTACACCTTC	CASSPYPGQREYGYTF
TRBJ2-2	NA	TRBV5-1	NA	TGCGCCAGCGGCCAACCGAACACCGGGGAGCTGTTTTTT	CASGQPNTGELFF
TRBJ2-7	TRBD2	TRBV18	NA	TGTGCCAGCTCGCCCGCTAGCGGGCGGTACGAGCAGTACTTC	CASSPASGRYEQYF
TRBJ1-5	TRBD1	TRBV27	NA	TGTGCCACCCAAGACAGGGGAAGAGCTCGTAATCAGCCCCAGCATTTT	CATQDRGRARNQPQHF
TRBJ2-2	TRBD1	TRBV14	NA	TGTGCCAGCAGCCAAGGATGGGGACAGCGAGTCACCGGGGAGCTGTTTTTT	CASSQGWGQRVTGELFF
TRBJ2-1	NA	TRBV28	NA	TGTGCCAGCAGTTTAACCAGCGGAGGTCGGAATGAGCAGTTCTTC	CASSLTSGGRNEQFF